This TCR beta chain came from a study of blood T cell repertoires in COVID-19. The CDR3 runs to 13 residues. Germline V lookup: CDR1 MNHEY, CDR2 SVGAGI. V was clipped by 7 bases and J by 10 bases, with 19 bases between them. In the original processing: Reference gene primer amplification gave estimated nucleated cell counts. The repertoire was sequenced with immunoSEQ multiplex PCR; TCRdb's copy has only in-frame clones and lacks some. V and J calls plus clone size are reproduced from that table; the DNA served to infer D and trimming. Of a few hundred thousand clones in the sample, around 87% were seen once. Participants' reported clinical history set cohort assignment. Cohort 3 donors were reported recovered after two negative PCRs, clearance, or symptom resolution.

The chain combines TRBV6-5 with TRBJ1-1, with D perhaps TRBD1 (6 bases). This TCR was sampled from a man aged 30 to 39 who had recovered from COVID-19. Sequenced input: PBMCs or T cells enriched from blood (not recorded which). The CDR3 DNA sequence: TGTGCCAGCATTTCAGACAGGCCTCGGGGAGCTTTCTTT. Its translation: CASISDRPRGAFF.